This TCR beta chain emerged from a study of T-cell reconstitution after alpha-beta-depleted transplantation in children. The sample holds many counts of this clonotype. Its antigen is as yet unknown. A library of TCRbeta sequences, prepared with unique molecular identifiers, was generated. TCRdb called the PCR reads again in MiXCR, with one record for every CDR3 protein. This sample has a few hundred thousand distinct CDR3 sequences, with approximately 20% found just once. Study-wide results and limits: The study reportedly traced alpha-beta T cells about two months after transplant to several hundred expanded graft clones.

The CDR3 is made up of 16 amino acids. J lost 0 bases, V lost 4 bases, and 2 bases had no gene match. Germline CDR1 reads LGHNA; CDR2 reads YNFKEQ. The receptor's source is a male patient younger than 18 who had a stem cell transplant for acute lymphoblastic leukemia, so the T cells may come from the graft donor. The input for sequencing was PBMCs, mostly from graft donor cells, taken 180 days after TCRalphabeta/CD19-depleted stem cell transplant. This chain connects TRBV4-2 to TRBJ2-6; 8 bases match TRBD1. For the CDR3, the DNA is TGTGCCAGCAGCCTGGGGACAGGCTCTGGGGCCAACGTCCTGACTTTC. Translating it yields CASSLGTGSGANVLTF.